These 26 T cell receptor beta chains were sequenced from one sample in a study of cytomegalovirus exposure and HLA in healthy donors. 60 Vbeta and 13 Jbeta primers were used in PCR. Sequenced by immunoSEQ multiplex PCR; TCRdb stores in-frame clones only, minus some. The top ten clones hold 6.5% to 9.5% of a sample with 100,000 or so clones, over 75% of them seen once. The specimen was PBMCs. Receptors originate from a woman in her forties in good health and CMV-seropositive.

The V gene is TRBV6-6, the J gene TRBJ1-1; a weak D match, TRBD1 (5 bases). V lost 8 bases and J lost 4, with 20 bases in between. The CDR3 is 15 residues long. CDR1 and CDR2 (germline): MNHNY, SVGAGI (reference sequence). CDR3 sequence reads: CASLPPGGSGTEAFF. The CDR3 nucleotides are TGTGCCAGCCTCCCCCCGGGGGGATCGGGCACTGAAGCTTTCTTT.

V usage is TRBV5-1 and J usage is TRBJ2-2; tentatively, D is TRBD2 (6 bases). The CDR3 sequence is 17 residues long. From germline, CDR1 is SGHRS and CDR2 YFSETQ. V was cut by 1 base and J by 3 bases, with 16 bases left in between. The CDR3 is CASSLIGGLAHTGELFF. The DNA for the CDR3 is TGCGCCAGCAGCTTGATCGGGGGTCTGGCGCACACCGGGGAGCTGTTTTTT.

This clone was detected only once. The gene calls are TRBV4-2 and TRBJ2-3, with 9 bases matching TRBD2. In germline, CDR1 is LGHNA, CDR2 YNFKEQ. This CDR3 region has 17 residues. Trimming took 1 base from V and 1 from J; bases not matched to a gene: 6. CDR3 nucleotide sequence: TGTGCCAGCAGCCAAGTTATTCAGCGGGGGGGCACAGATACGCAGTATTTT. Encoded protein: CASSQVIQRGGTDTQYF.

This clone was seen more than once but under ten times. CDR3 coding DNA: TGTGCCAGCAGCTTGGGGACAGGGCTTACCTACGAGCAGTACTTC. Amino acid sequence: CASSLGTGLTYEQYF. The rearrangement joins TRBV5-4 to TRBJ2-7, with 8 bases matching TRBD1. The CDR3 has 15 amino acids. Unmatched junction bases numbered 4, after V lost 0 bases and J lost 2 bases. Germline assignment: CDR1 SGHNT and CDR2 YYREEE (reference sequence).

The V and J genes are TRBV28 and TRBJ1-3; the match to TRBD1 covers 9 bases. The trim removed 5 bases at V and 4 bases at J, leaving 9 bases unmatched. The CDR3 is 16 residues long. CDR1 is MDHEN and CDR2 is SYDVKM in the germline V gene. The CDR3 coding sequence is TGTGCCAGCAGTCAATCCTCGGGACAGGGCGGAAACACCATATATTTT. Its protein product is CASSQSSGQGGNTIYF.

This clone was observed a single time. The rearrangement joins TRBV9 to TRBJ2-1, with 9 bases fitting TRBD2. From germline, CDR1 is SGDLS and CDR2 YYNGEE. CDR3 size: 19 residues. Trimming at V came to 3 bases and at J to 4 bases, leaving 17 bases not matched to a gene. In DNA form, the CDR3 reads TGTGCCAGCAGCGCTAGTAGTCGACTAGCGGAAGGACCATACAATGAGCAGTTCTTC. This gives the protein CASSASSRLAEGPYNEQFF.

The chain combines TRBV7-6 with TRBJ2-3; 9 nucleotides align to TRBD1. CDR1 and CDR2 (germline): SGHVS, FNYEAQ. The V gene end was trimmed by 5 bases and the J gene end by 9 bases; junction bases not matched to a gene: 6. The CDR3 covers 13 residues. The CDR3, as DNA: TGTGCCAGCAGCGATCCCGGGACAGGGACGCAGTATTTT. It encodes CASSDPGTGTQYF.

The V and J genes are TRBV11-3 and TRBJ2-2, with TRBD2 as a possible D gene (6 bases). V was cut by 5 bases and J by 3 bases, with 16 bases left in between. Germline lookup yields CDR1 SGHNT and CDR2 YENEEA. The CDR3 contains 16 residues. CDR3 nucleotides: TGTGCCAGCAGCGGTCTCTCGGGAGCTTACACCGGGGAGCTGTTTTTT. Its translation: CASSGLSGAYTGELFF. Drawing the rest from reference TRBV11-3 and TRBJ2-2, the complete variable domain is EAGVVQSPRYKIIEKKQPVAFWCNPISGHNTLYWYLQNLGQGPELLIRYENEEAVDDSQLPKDRFSAERLKGVDSTLKIQPAELGDSAVYLCASSGLSGAYTGELFFGEGSRLTVL.

The rearrangement links TRBV4-3 to TRBJ2-2; 8 bases match TRBD2. The J segment lost 5 bases and the V segment lost 4 bases, leaving 6 bases of the junction unmatched. Germline V gene lookup returns CDR1 LGHNA and CDR2 YSLEER. CDR3 length equals 15 residues. The CDR3 loop reads CASSPEGGGTGELFF. CDR3 DNA: TGCGCCAGCAGCCCAGAGGGCGGGGGGACCGGGGAGCTGTTTTTT.

CDR3 in amino acids: CASSPPGGQGQTDTQYF. CDR3 nucleotide sequence: TGCGCCAGCAGCCCCCCCGGCGGACAGGGGCAGACAGATACGCAGTATTTT. This sequence joins TRBV4-3 and TRBJ2-3, with 9 bases aligning to TRBD1. The germline gives CDR1 LGHNA, CDR2 YSLEER. The CDR3 is made up of 17 amino acids. Losses at the gene ends were 4 bases for V and 3 bases for J; bases not matched to a gene: 11.

Only one count was recorded for this clone. The chain joins TRBV12-5 to TRBJ2-7; no firm D call. Trimming removed 6 bases from V and 5 bases from J, with 20 bases in between. The CDR3 length is 15 residues. Per the germline V gene, CDR1 is LGHNT and CDR2 is FRNRAP. The CDR3 is CASGPLDLVRDEQYF. Here the CDR3 DNA reads TGTGCTAGTGGGCCTTTAGATCTAGTACGGGACGAGCAGTACTTC.

The rearrangement uses TRBV4-1 and TRBJ1-4, with D possibly being TRBD1 (6 bases). The length of the CDR3 is 15 residues. Germline-derived CDR1 and CDR2 are MGHRA and YSYEKL. Trimming stripped 1 base from V and 3 bases from J, with 9 bases between. The CDR3 is CASSQGWGPNEKLFF. The CDR3 DNA sequence: TGCGCCAGCAGCCAAGGGTGGGGGCCTAATGAAAAACTGTTTTTT.

V and J are TRBV19 and TRBJ2-5; 11 bases line up with TRBD2. The CDR3 runs to 17 residues. V gave up 3 bases and J gave up 7 bases; unmatched junction bases: 13. Germline CDR1 LNHDA, CDR2 SQIVND (reference sequence). CDR3 coding DNA: TGTGCCAGTAGTATTTCTGCGACTAGCGGGACCCAATCGACCCAGTACTTC. This codes for CASSISATSGTQSTQYF.

J is TRBJ2-5 and V is TRBV5-1; D not resolved. This CDR3 comprises 14 residues. Trimming shortened V by 4 bases and J by 5 bases, and 15 bases separated the two germline ends. Germline values: CDR1 SGHRS, CDR2 YFSETQ. CDR3 bases: TGCGCCAGCAGCCCACAGCCCCTTCCGGAGACCCAGTACTTC. The encoded protein is CASSPQPLPETQYF.

V and J are TRBV19 and TRBJ1-6; 8 positions match TRBD1. Germline lookup yields CDR1 LNHDA and CDR2 SQIVND (reference sequence). V was clipped by 7 bases and J by 8 bases; unmatched bases: 4. CDR3 length equals 13 residues. CDR3 sequence reads: CASKQGADSPLHF. In DNA, the CDR3 is TGTGCCAGTAAGCAGGGGGCGGATTCACCCCTCCACTTT.

The chain is built from TRBV6-5 and TRBJ1-1; D is possibly TRBD1 (5 bases). The CDR3 has 15 amino acids. Trimming cost V 0 bases and J 4 bases, with 12 bases left between them. Per the germline V gene, CDR1 is MNHEY and CDR2 is SVGAGI. CDR3 amino acids: CASSYSEGVGTEAFF. DNA for the CDR3: TGTGCCAGCAGTTACTCGGAAGGGGTAGGCACTGAAGCTTTCTTT.

The J gene is TRBJ2-5, the V gene TRBV5-4, with D possibly being TRBD2 (7 bases). The CDR3 length is 18 residues. The germline V gene encodes CDR1 SGHNT and CDR2 YYREEE (reference sequence). V lost 3 bases, J lost 5 bases, and 26 bases lay in between. The CDR3 reads CASSSLKWGGPGRETQYF. In DNA form, the CDR3 reads TGTGCCAGCAGCTCGCTAAAGTGGGGGGGCCCGGGGAGGGAGACCCAGTACTTC.

V usage is TRBV5-1 and J usage is TRBJ2-7, with D unresolved. Per germline, CDR1 SGHRS and CDR2 YFSETQ. This CDR3 has 15 residues. The V end lost 3 bases, the J end lost 9 bases, and 22 bases lay between the germline ends. DNA for the CDR3: TGCGCCAGCAGCTCCCCTACTCCGACCGTCCAGGTGCAGTACTTC. Translating it yields CASSSPTPTVQVQYF.

The DNA for the CDR3 is TGTGCCAGCAGCCCTCGCGTTGAGCTGTTTTTT. This sequence encodes CASSPRVELFF. The chain couples TRBV11-1 to TRBJ2-2; D not certain. The V end was cut by 5 bases, the J end by 11 bases, with 9 bases between. CDR1 and CDR2 from the germline V gene are SGHAT and FQDESV (reference sequence). This CDR3 contains 11 residues.

This clone was seen a few times. Compared with germline, one end of the junction differs, possibly owing to a read error. The chain recombines TRBV7-9 with TRBJ2-3; 9 nucleotides match TRBD2. Germline assignment: CDR1 SEHNR and CDR2 FQNEAQ (reference sequence). The CDR3 sequence is 17 residues long. The CDR3 nucleotides read TGTTCCAGCGCCGGGACTAGCCTTTCGTCTAGCACAGATACGCAGTATTTT. Amino acids: CSSAGTSLSSSTDTQYF. Drawing the rest from reference TRBV7-9 and TRBJ2-3, the complete variable domain is DTGVSQNPRHKITKRGQNVTFRCDPISEHNRLYWYRQTLGQGPEFLTYFQNEAQLEKSRLLSDRFSAERPKGSFSTLEIQRTEQGDSAMYLCSSAGTSLSSSTDTQYFGPGTRLTVL.

J is TRBJ2-5 and V is TRBV28; 7 nucleotides align to TRBD2. Losses at the gene ends were 5 bases for V and 9 bases for J; bases not matched to a gene: 9. The CDR3 is made up of 13 amino acids. In germline, CDR1 is MDHEN, CDR2 SYDVKM. This chain's CDR3 is CASSPLDTSAQYF. The CDR3 DNA reads as TGTGCCAGCAGTCCCCTAGATACTAGCGCCCAGTACTTC. Based on the CDR3 plus reference TRBV28 and TRBJ2-5, the full variable domain is DVKVTQSSRYLVKRTGEKVFLECVQDMDHENMFWYRQDPGLGLRLIYFSYDVKMKEKGDIPEGYSVSREKKERFSLILESASTNQTSMYLCASSPLDTSAQYFGPGTRLLVL.

The chain employs TRBV5-6 and TRBJ1-2; D remains ambiguous. Germline CDR1 reads SGHDT; CDR2 reads YYEEEE. Trimming cost V 4 bases and J 2 bases, with 18 bases left between them. CDR3 length: 16 amino acids. CDR3 nucleotides: TGTGCCAGCAGCCCGACTCCAAGTTTAACGAACTATGGCTACACCTTC. This codes for CASSPTPSLTNYGYTF.

This clone was seen only a few times. In nucleotides, the CDR3 is TGTGCCAGCACAGGGGTCGGTAACACCGGGGAGCTGTTTTTT. It codes for CASTGVGNTGELFF. This chain uses TRBV6-6 with TRBJ2-2; tentatively, D is TRBD1 (6 bases). This CDR3 comprises 14 residues. The germline CDR1 and CDR2 sequences are MNHNY and SVGAGI (reference sequence). Trimming removed 7 bases from V and 2 bases from J, with 11 bases in between.

The V and J genes are TRBV5-1 and TRBJ2-2; 7 bases are shared with TRBD2. The germline V gene has CDR1 SGHRS and CDR2 YFSETQ. The V and J ends lost 1 base and 4 bases, in that order; junction bases with no gene match: 7. CDR3 length: 16 residues. CDR3 DNA sequence: TGCGCCAGCAGCTTGACTAGCGACAGATTCACCGGGGAGCTGTTTTTT. Its protein is CASSLTSDRFTGELFF.

The chain has TRBV18 and TRBJ2-5, with 7 bases lining up with TRBD1. The end of the DNA is better explained by TRBJ2-7, so the J call may be wrong. The CDR3 is 16 amino acids. Per germline, CDR1 KGHSH and CDR2 LQKENI. CDR3 region: CASSPLSPGQLYEQYF. DNA for the CDR3: TGTGCCAGCTCACCACTATCACCGGGACAGCTATACGAGCAGTACTTC.

J is TRBJ2-5 and V is TRBV27; 10 nucleotides agree with TRBD1. The J call may be in error: the DNA end matches TRBJ2-7 better. The CDR3 length is 16 residues. Germline CDR1 MNHEY, CDR2 SMNVEV (reference sequence). The CDR3 region has the DNA TGTGCCAGCAGTTTATCTGACAGGGGGCGCCCCCACGAGCAGTACTTC. This sequence encodes CASSLSDRGRPHEQYF.